Below are 28 T cell receptor beta chains sequenced from a single sample in a study of T cells in Graves' hyperthyroidism and ophthalmopathy. Using RNA transcripts as the source, TCR beta CDR3 regions were amplified. With the HTBI primer set, the TCR CDR3 went through a first round of RT-PCR. One entry per CDR3 protein, called by TCRdb with MiXCR from the multiplex PCR reads. The data hold a few hundred thousand distinct CDR3 sequences, with approximately 18% observed a single time. The sequencing input was blood. The receptor set was obtained from a man aged 18 to 29 with Graves' ophthalmopathy.

This rearrangement joins TRBV20-1 to TRBJ2-1; the match to TRBD2 covers 10 bases. Germline values: CDR1 DFQATT, CDR2 SNEGSKA (reference sequence). The CDR3 contains 14 residues. The V and J ends lost 6 bases and 4 bases, in that order; junction bases with no gene match: 6. Here the CDR3 reads CSAEAGGGYNEQFF. The CDR3 nucleotides read TGCAGTGCCGAAGCGGGGGGGGGGTACAATGAGCAGTTCTTC.

The chain joins TRBV9 to TRBJ2-5; 9 bases fit TRBD1. Germline V gene data show CDR1 as SGDLS and CDR2 as YYNGEE. This CDR3 has 14 residues. The junction had 5 bases not matched to a gene; V was cut back by 2 bases and J by 6 bases. This CDR3 reads CASSVGQGRQTQYF. CDR3 sequence (DNA): TGTGCCAGCAGCGTGGGACAGGGACGGCAGACCCAGTACTTC.

The chain uses TRBV5-4 and TRBJ2-3; TRBD1 agrees at 8 bases. The V gene end was trimmed by 7 bases and the J gene end by 2 bases; junction bases not matched to a gene: 6. This CDR3 contains 14 residues. CDR1 SGHNT and CDR2 YYREEE come from the germline V gene (reference sequence). As DNA, the CDR3 is TGTGCCAGCTTCGCGGGACAGGACACAGATACGCAGTATTTT. Amino acid sequence: CASFAGQDTDTQYF.

This clonotype appeared many times. The rearrangement uses TRBV27 and TRBJ1-2; no clear D gene. Deletions cut 4 bases from V and 4 bases from J, with 13 bases between. CDR3 length: 14 amino acids. The germline gives CDR1 MNHEY, CDR2 SMNVEV (reference sequence). CDR3 protein: CASSSGENLYGYTF. DNA for the CDR3: TGTGCCAGCAGTTCTGGGGAGAACCTCTATGGCTACACCTTC.

The chain has TRBV6-1 and TRBJ1-1, with 7 bases fitting TRBD1. CDR1 and CDR2 from the germline V gene are MNHNS and SASEGT. V dropped 1 base and J dropped 10; count of bases not matched to a gene: 6. CDR3 length equals 13 residues. The CDR3: CASSEETGRGAFF. CDR3 bases: TGTGCCAGCAGTGAAGAGACAGGGAGGGGAGCTTTCTTT.

This clonotype showed up just a few times. The genes are TRBV29-1 and TRBJ2-4; perhaps TRBD2 as D (6 bases). Germline V gene lookup returns CDR1 SQVTM and CDR2 ANQGSEA. With 6 bases removed from V and 8 bases from J, the gap between germline ends came to 17 bases. This CDR3 region has 13 residues. The CDR3 bases are TGCAGCGTGACGGGACTCGGGGGAGACATTCAGTACTTC. Its translation is CSVTGLGGDIQYF.

The V gene is TRBV5-1, the J gene TRBJ2-7; weak D call: TRBD2 (5 bases). Trimming removed 0 bases from V and 3 bases from J, with 10 bases in between. Looked up from germline, CDR1 is SGHRS and CDR2 is YFSETQ. The CDR3 sequence is 14 residues long. CDR3 residues: CASSLVSADYEQYF. The CDR3 nucleotides read TGCGCCAGCAGCTTGGTTAGCGCCGACTACGAGCAGTACTTC.

This clonotype was recorded at least ten times. V usage is TRBV12-3 or TRBV12-4 and J usage is TRBJ1-5; D unresolved. With 0 bases removed from V and 4 bases from J, the gap between germline ends came to 13 bases. This CDR3 is built from 16 residues. The CDR3 bases are TGTGCCAGCAGTTTAGCCAATGCCTCTCTGAATCAGCCCCAGCATTTT. This translates into CASSLANASLNQPQHF.

This clonotype was seen a handful of times. The V call is TRBV24-1, the J call TRBJ2-5; D not resolved. Trimming cost V 3 bases and J 3 bases, with 10 bases left between them. Looked up from germline, CDR1 is KGHDR and CDR2 is SFDVKD. This CDR3 region has 14 residues. The CDR3 reads CATSDPLLEETQYF. The CDR3 DNA sequence: TGTGCCACCAGTGATCCCCTTTTAGAAGAGACCCAGTACTTC.

This chain joins TRBV6-5 and TRBJ2-3; D perhaps matches TRBD2 (6 bases). V was shortened by 4 bases and J by 0 bases, with 20 bases between the two germline ends. Germline assignment: CDR1 MNHEY and CDR2 SVGAGI. The CDR3 has 18 amino acids. CDR3 loop: CASSSSGRGNPSTDTQYF. Here the CDR3 DNA reads TGTGCCAGCAGTTCATCGGGGCGGGGTAATCCTAGCACAGATACGCAGTATTTT.

This clonotype turned up a few times. The V gene is TRBV11-2, the J gene TRBJ1-3, with D hard to call. Germline lookup yields CDR1 SGHAT and CDR2 FQNNGV. Trimming shortened V by 4 bases and J by 0 bases, and 13 bases separated the two germline ends. This CDR3 comprises 16 residues. CDR3 DNA: TGTGCCAGCAGCTCCTCCTCGACGCACTCTGGAAACACCATATATTTT. Encoded protein: CASSSSSTHSGNTIYF. The variable domain in full, completed from reference TRBV11-2 and TRBJ1-3, reads EAGVAQSPRYKIIEKRQSVAFWCNPISGHATLYWYQQILGQGPKLLIQFQNNGVVDDSQLPKDRFSAERLKGVDSTLKIQPAKLEDSAVYLCASSSSSTHSGNTIYFGEGSWLTVV.

This clonotype was picked up a small number of times. The V gene is TRBV14, the J gene TRBJ2-7; D not resolved. Deletions cut 1 base from V and 8 bases from J, with 12 bases between. Germline-derived CDR1 and CDR2 are SGHDN and FVKESK. This CDR3 spans 13 amino acids. CDR3 sequence reads: CASSQVHDGQQYF. CDR3 nucleotide sequence: TGTGCCAGCAGCCAAGTTCATGACGGTCAGCAGTACTTC.

The V gene is TRBV7-2, the J gene TRBJ1-2, with 10 nucleotides matching TRBD1. Germline V CDR1 and CDR2: SGHTA, FQGNSA. The CDR3 covers 15 residues. The V segment lost 2 bases and the J segment 3 bases; nucleotides outside the gene matches: 3. The CDR3 protein is CASSLSGQGYYGYTF. DNA for the CDR3: TGTGCCAGCAGCTTATCGGGACAGGGGTACTATGGCTACACCTTC.

This clonotype showed up just a few times. The chain is built from TRBV10-3 and TRBJ2-1, with D perhaps matching TRBD2 (6 bases). Between the trimmed V and J ends, which lost 2 bases and 5 bases, there was a span of 13 bases. The germline V gene has CDR1 ENHRY and CDR2 SYGVKD. CDR3 size: 15 residues. The chain's CDR3 is CAISEEGRPDNEQFF. CDR3 nucleotide sequence: TGTGCCATCAGTGAGGAGGGGAGGCCGGACAATGAGCAGTTCTTC.

This chain links TRBV28 with TRBJ2-3; 8 bases align to TRBD2. In germline, CDR1 is MDHEN, CDR2 SYDVKM. Unmatched junction bases numbered 9, after V lost 6 bases and J lost 4 bases. This CDR3 is built from 15 residues. The CDR3 sequence: CASSYGGAESDTQYF. In DNA form, the CDR3 reads TGTGCCAGCAGCTACGGGGGGGCCGAGTCAGATACGCAGTATTTT.

Ten or more counts support this clonotype. This rearrangement joins TRBV12-3 or TRBV12-4 to TRBJ1-2; D gene uncertain. Trimming shortened V by 6 bases and J by 5 bases, and 7 bases separated the two germline ends. This CDR3 contains 11 residues. The CDR3 region has the DNA TGTGCCAGCAGGGGGTTTTATGGCTACACCTTC. Translated: CASRGFYGYTF.

This clonotype was seen at least ten times. The chain uses TRBV2 and TRBJ2-3; a possible D gene is TRBD2 (5 bases). With 2 bases removed from V and 6 bases from J, the gap between germline ends came to 15 bases. CDR3 length: 15 residues. Germline V CDR1 and CDR2: SNHLY, FYNNEI. The CDR3 DNA follows: TGTGCCAGCAGTGAATTGCGGGCGGATTTGGATACGCAGTATTTT. It translates to CASSELRADLDTQYF.

The J gene is TRBJ2-7, the V gene TRBV13; a possible D gene is TRBD2 (5 bases). V lost 4 bases and J 6 bases, leaving 10 bases between the germline ends. Germline CDR1 PRHDT, CDR2 FYEKMQ (reference sequence). This CDR3 has 12 residues. The CDR3 coding sequence is TGTGCCAGCAGCTCCCGCGGGTTCGAGCAGTACTTC. Translation: CASSSRGFEQYF. Full variable domain (remainder filled in from reference TRBV13 and TRBJ2-7): AAGVIQSPRHLIKEKRETATLKCYPIPRHDTVYWYQQGPGQDPQFLISFYEKMQSDKGSIPDRFSAQQFSDYHSELNMSSLELGDSALYFCASSSRGFEQYFGPGTRLTVT.

At least ten counts were recorded for this clonotype. The chain recombines TRBV6-1 with TRBJ1-2, with TRBD1 matching 8 bases. The germline CDR1 and CDR2 sequences are MNHNS and SASEGT. The CDR3 loop spans 13 amino acids. Unmatched junction bases numbered 7, after V lost 10 bases and J lost 3 bases. As DNA, the CDR3 is TGTGCCACCGTGACAGGGGCCCACTATGGCTACACCTTC. Translating it yields CATVTGAHYGYTF.

This clonotype was counted between two and nine times. The chain joins TRBV7-2 to TRBJ2-3; D not resolved. There are 15 residues in the CDR3. Trimming cost V 2 bases and J 0 bases, with 9 bases left between them. CDR1 is SGHTA and CDR2 is FQGNSA in the germline V gene. The CDR3 spells CASSLSYSSTDTQYF. The CDR3 DNA sequence: TGTGCCAGCAGCTTATCTTACTCCAGCACAGATACGCAGTATTTT. Full variable domain (rest looked up from reference TRBV7-2 and TRBJ2-3): GAGVSQSPSNKVTEKGKDVELRCDPISGHTALYWYRQSLGQGLEFLIYFQGNSAPDKSGLPSDRFSAERTGGSVSTLTIQRTQQEDSAVYLCASSLSYSSTDTQYFGPGTRLTVL.

This clonotype was counted many times. The chain has TRBV5-8 and TRBJ1-1; TRBD1 matches at 8 bases. This CDR3 comprises 15 residues. The trim removed 4 bases at V and 4 bases at J, leaving 9 bases unmatched. Germline-derived CDR1 and CDR2 are SGHTS and YDEGEE. CDR3 loop: CASSPLDRVGTEAFF. CDR3 coding DNA: TGTGCCAGCAGCCCCCTGGACAGGGTGGGCACTGAAGCTTTCTTT. The full variable domain, rest sourced from reference TRBV5-8 and TRBJ1-1, is EAGVTQSPTHLIKTRGQQATLRCSPISGHTSVYWYQQALGLGLQFLLWYDEGEERNRGNFPPRFSGRQFPNYSSELNVNALELEDSALYLCASSPLDRVGTEAFFGQGTRLTVV.

In this sample, this clonotype turned up a few times. V is TRBV18 and J is TRBJ1-1; D uncertain. CDR1 and CDR2 (germline): KGHSH, LQKENI. The V end was cut by 4 bases, the J end by 2 bases, with 14 bases between. This CDR3 is built from 15 residues. This chain's CDR3 is CASSQAATSNTEAFF. The CDR3 nucleotides read TGTGCCAGCTCACAAGCTGCCACATCCAACACTGAAGCTTTCTTT.

This clonotype was counted at least ten times. The chain employs TRBV27 and TRBJ1-5, with a possible D match to TRBD1 (6 bases). The CDR3 contains 16 residues. The ends were cut back, 4 bases at V and 4 bases at J, with 17 bases in the middle. The germline gives CDR1 MNHEY, CDR2 SMNVEV (reference sequence). The CDR3 DNA reads as TGTGCCAGCAGTTATAGCAGGGGCCCCCCAAATCAGCCCCAGCATTTT. It specifies CASSYSRGPPNQPQHF.

The chain uses TRBV2 and TRBJ2-7; no clear D. Germline V gene sequence: CDR1 SNHLY, CDR2 FYNNEI. Trimming stripped 8 bases from V and 4 bases from J, with 15 bases between. The CDR3 loop spans 13 amino acids. DNA for the CDR3: TGTGCCAGCGACTGGCGCATATCATACGAGCAGTACTTC. Residues: CASDWRISYEQYF.

To note about this clonotype: At one end the junction does not follow the germline gene, possibly because of a read error. The rearrangement uses TRBV12-3 or TRBV12-4 and TRBJ2-2, with TRBD1 matching 8 bases. CDR3 length: 16 residues. The CDR3, as DNA: TGTACCAGCAGGATCCTCGACAGGGGAGAACCCGGGGAGCTGTTTTTT. This encodes CTSRILDRGEPGELFF.

This clonotype has at least ten counts. The V gene is TRBV3-1, the J gene TRBJ2-7; D may be TRBD1 (6 bases). Germline values: CDR1 LGHDT, CDR2 YNNKEL (reference sequence). V lost 2 bases, J lost 3 bases, and 17 bases lay in between. This CDR3 comprises 16 residues. CDR3: CASSQTLGDTLYEQYF. DNA for the CDR3: TGTGCCAGCAGCCAAACCCTAGGGGACACCCTCTACGAGCAGTACTTC.

The sample holds many counts of this clonotype. This rearrangement joins TRBV12-3 or TRBV12-4 to TRBJ1-5, with 8 bases aligning to TRBD1. The CDR3 spans 13 residues. J was trimmed by 6 bases and V by 6 bases; bases with no gene match: 4. In DNA, the CDR3 is TGTGCCAGCAGCCCGGACAGGGCTCAGCCCCAGCATTTT. Its protein product is CASSPDRAQPQHF.

The rearrangement links TRBV10-3 to TRBJ2-5; 10 nucleotides line up with TRBD2. The CDR3 is 14 amino acids. J was trimmed by 6 bases and V by 8 bases; bases with no gene match: 9. Germline V gene data show CDR1 as ENHRY and CDR2 as SYGVKD. The CDR3 region has the DNA TGTGCCATCGCCGTAGCGGGGGGTGGGAAGACCCAGTACTTC. Encoded protein: CAIAVAGGGKTQYF.